This T cell receptor (beta chain) derives from a study of T cells in localized non-small cell lung cancer. As concerns this clone: What it binds is not known.

Germline CDR1 reads MDHEN; CDR2 reads SYDVKM. The junction had 17 bases not matched to a gene; V was cut back by 5 bases and J by 6 bases. The CDR3 extends over 17 amino acids. Sequencing was performed with immunoSEQ multiplex PCR; in TCRdb, only in-frame clones are kept and a portion is missing. The sample has about 82,000 clones, around 80% seen once. Study-level points and caveats: Prolonged overall survival went with higher T cell density in the blood. Clonality of T cells reached its maximum in uninvolved adjacent lung, surpassing tumor. In adjacent lung, a median roughly 60 of the top 100 tumor clones were found.

The input for sequencing was PBMCs, taken before any cancer treatment. This TCR was recovered from a man aged 40-75 years with stage II squamous cell lung carcinoma. This chain links TRBV28 with TRBJ2-3, with 7 bases fitting TRBD2. CDR3 bases: TGTGCCAGCAGTCCAACCCTCGATGGGGGGGAGAGGGATACGCAGTATTTT. This translates into CASSPTLDGGERDTQYF.